A selection of T cell receptor beta chains follows, all from one sample in a study of blood T cells in healthy people across ages. TCRdb independently ran MiXCR on the 5' RACE reads; one entry per CDR3 protein. Among 700,000 to 900,000 distinct CDR3 sequences listed, 40% to 65% were seen once. What was sequenced was blood. The receptors derive from a man older than 75 in good health. Each CDR3 is given with its conserved first and last residue. The order of the fields is clone size, D gene, J gene, V gene, CDR3 protein, CDR3 DNA. D genes are given only for firm matches. Where a row states a size, it is once, few, many or the class of an expanded clone; other rows omit it.

abundance: NA
d_gene: NA
j_gene: TRBJ2-2
v_gene: TRBV4-2
CDR3aa: CASSSSTGELFF
CDR3nt: TGTGCCAGCAGCTCGTCCACCGGGGAGCTGTTTTTT

abundance: NA
d_gene: NA
j_gene: TRBJ2-1
v_gene: TRBV7-3
CDR3aa: CASSPRIGNEQFF
CDR3nt: TGTGCCAGCAGCCCCCGAATTGGGAATGAGCAGTTCTTC

abundance: NA
d_gene: NA
j_gene: TRBJ2-1
v_gene: TRBV20-1
CDR3aa: CSVRGASYNEQFF
CDR3nt: TGCAGTGTTCGGGGGGCGTCCTACAATGAGCAGTTCTTC

abundance: few
d_gene: TRBD2
j_gene: TRBJ2-1
v_gene: TRBV6-2/TRBV6-3
CDR3aa: CASSYSIGLAGGGQFF
CDR3nt: TGTGCCAGCAGTTACTCGATAGGACTAGCGGGAGGAGGGCAGTTCTTC

abundance: few
d_gene: NA
j_gene: TRBJ2-1
v_gene: TRBV27
CDR3aa: CASVGRLGNEQFF
CDR3nt: TGTGCCAGCGTGGGACGGCTTGGGAATGAGCAGTTCTTC

abundance: NA
d_gene: NA
j_gene: TRBJ2-5
v_gene: TRBV9
CDR3aa: CASSPQDGRETQYF
CDR3nt: TGTGCCAGCAGCCCTCAGGACGGTCGAGAGACCCAGTACTTC

abundance: NA
d_gene: NA
j_gene: TRBJ2-5
v_gene: TRBV24-1
CDR3aa: CATSVPGSAGIQYF
CDR3nt: TGTGCCACCAGTGTCCCCGGGTCCGCGGGGATCCAGTACTTC

abundance: NA
d_gene: NA
j_gene: TRBJ1-4
v_gene: TRBV29-1
CDR3aa: CSVEDPVLEKLFF
CDR3nt: TGCAGCGTTGAAGATCCGGTACTAGAAAAACTGTTTTTT

abundance: NA
d_gene: NA
j_gene: TRBJ1-5
v_gene: TRBV18
CDR3aa: CASSPSWRGGLNQPQHF
CDR3nt: TGTGCCAGCTCACCAAGTTGGCGGGGGGGACTCAATCAGCCCCAGCATTTT

abundance: NA
d_gene: NA
j_gene: TRBJ2-2
v_gene: TRBV4-1
CDR3aa: CASSRAVGGHTGELFF
CDR3nt: TGCGCCAGCAGCCGCGCTGTCGGGGGGCACACCGGGGAGCTGTTTTTT

abundance: once
d_gene: NA
j_gene: TRBJ2-5
v_gene: TRBV27
CDR3aa: CASSPQGGIAETQYF
CDR3nt: TGTGCCAGCAGTCCCCAAGGCGGGATTGCGGAGACCCAGTACTTC

abundance: NA
d_gene: NA
j_gene: TRBJ2-1
v_gene: TRBV20-1
CDR3aa: CSARLTRNNEQFF
CDR3nt: TGCAGTGCTAGATTGACTAGAAACAATGAGCAGTTCTTC

abundance: NA
d_gene: NA
j_gene: TRBJ1-1
v_gene: TRBV3-1
CDR3aa: CASSHGSGTEAFF
CDR3nt: TGTGCCAGCAGCCATGGGTCAGGCACTGAAGCTTTCTTT

abundance: NA
d_gene: NA
j_gene: TRBJ2-7
v_gene: TRBV28
CDR3aa: CASSFSWAGRTYEQYF
CDR3nt: TGTGCCAGCAGTTTTTCTTGGGCGGGGAGAACCTACGAGCAGTACTTC

abundance: NA
d_gene: TRBD2
j_gene: TRBJ2-1
v_gene: TRBV5-1
CDR3aa: CASSWTGGNEQFF
CDR3nt: TGCGCCAGCAGCTGGACGGGGGGCAATGAGCAGTTCTTC

abundance: few
d_gene: NA
j_gene: TRBJ1-5
v_gene: TRBV15
CDR3aa: CATRLWGRANQPQHF
CDR3nt: TGTGCCACCAGGTTATGGGGCCGGGCCAATCAGCCCCAGCATTTT

abundance: NA
d_gene: NA
j_gene: TRBJ1-2
v_gene: TRBV6-5
CDR3aa: CASTSRGVFYGYTF
CDR3nt: TGTGCCAGCACTTCCCGGGGGGTCTTCTATGGCTACACCTTC

abundance: NA
d_gene: TRBD2
j_gene: TRBJ2-5
v_gene: TRBV7-9
CDR3aa: CASSRRTSGKETQYF
CDR3nt: TGTGCCAGCAGTCGTCGGACTAGCGGGAAGGAGACCCAGTACTTC

abundance: NA
d_gene: NA
j_gene: TRBJ1-5
v_gene: TRBV12-3/TRBV12-4
CDR3aa: CASSWGDSQPQHF
CDR3nt: TGTGCCAGCAGTTGGGGAGATTCTCAGCCCCAGCATTTT

abundance: NA
d_gene: NA
j_gene: TRBJ2-5
v_gene: TRBV25-1
CDR3aa: CASSDTQETQYF
CDR3nt: TGTGCCAGCAGTGACACCCAAGAGACCCAGTACTTC

abundance: NA
d_gene: NA
j_gene: TRBJ2-5
v_gene: TRBV5-1
CDR3aa: CASSLATQETQYF
CDR3nt: TGCGCCAGCAGCTTGGCCACCCAAGAGACCCAGTACTTC

abundance: NA
d_gene: NA
j_gene: TRBJ2-1
v_gene: TRBV5-4
CDR3aa: CASSTERSGYEQFF
CDR3nt: TGTGCCAGCAGCACCGAACGCTCCGGGTATGAGCAGTTCTTC

abundance: once
d_gene: NA
j_gene: TRBJ2-6
v_gene: TRBV10-3
CDR3aa: CALSSNPGANVLTF
CDR3nt: TGTGCCCTCTCGTCGAACCCTGGGGCCAACGTCCTGACTTTC

abundance: NA
d_gene: TRBD2
j_gene: TRBJ2-7
v_gene: TRBV7-9
CDR3aa: CAGSPPGLGVHEQYF
CDR3nt: TGTGCCGGCAGCCCTCCGGGACTAGGAGTCCACGAGCAGTACTTC

abundance: NA
d_gene: NA
j_gene: TRBJ2-1
v_gene: TRBV9
CDR3aa: CASSPGASSYKEQFF
CDR3nt: TGTGCCAGCAGCCCAGGAGCGAGCTCCTACAAGGAGCAGTTCTTC

abundance: NA
d_gene: TRBD2
j_gene: TRBJ2-1
v_gene: TRBV5-1
CDR3aa: CASSLTWTSGIREQFF
CDR3nt: TGCGCCAGCAGCCTTACTTGGACTAGCGGGATTAGGGAGCAGTTCTTC

abundance: NA
d_gene: TRBD1
j_gene: TRBJ2-7
v_gene: TRBV20-1
CDR3aa: CSAPRSRTGVYEQYF
CDR3nt: TGCAGTGCTCCCCGGAGCCGGACAGGGGTATACGAGCAGTACTTC

abundance: few
d_gene: NA
j_gene: TRBJ2-7
v_gene: TRBV2
CDR3aa: CASSEETLSYEQYF
CDR3nt: TGTGCCAGCAGTGAAGAGACGCTCTCCTACGAGCAGTACTTC

abundance: NA
d_gene: NA
j_gene: TRBJ2-5
v_gene: TRBV28
CDR3aa: CASSSVGGGQETQYF
CDR3nt: TGTGCCAGCAGTTCCGTGGGAGGGGGGCAAGAGACCCAGTACTTC

abundance: few
d_gene: TRBD1
j_gene: TRBJ2-1
v_gene: TRBV6-2/TRBV6-3
CDR3aa: CASRATGGIPYNEQFF
CDR3nt: TGTGCCAGCAGAGCAACAGGGGGCATCCCCTACAATGAGCAGTTCTTC

abundance: few
d_gene: NA
j_gene: TRBJ1-2
v_gene: TRBV13
CDR3aa: CASSSPKSRGYYGYTF
CDR3nt: TGTGCCAGCAGCTCCCCCAAGAGCAGGGGATACTATGGCTACACCTTC

abundance: NA
d_gene: NA
j_gene: TRBJ2-5
v_gene: TRBV20-1
CDR3aa: CGGANDNEQYF
CDR3nt: TGCGGGGGGGCCAACGACAATGAGCAGTACTTC

abundance: NA
d_gene: TRBD2
j_gene: TRBJ2-1
v_gene: TRBV9
CDR3aa: CASSVAPSGRALYNEQFF
CDR3nt: TGTGCCAGCAGCGTAGCTCCTAGCGGGAGGGCCTTATACAATGAGCAGTTCTTC

abundance: NA
d_gene: NA
j_gene: TRBJ2-1
v_gene: TRBV7-2
CDR3aa: CASSLAVAHNEQFF
CDR3nt: TGTGCCAGCAGCTTAGCTGTGGCCCACAATGAGCAGTTCTTC

abundance: few
d_gene: NA
j_gene: TRBJ1-2
v_gene: TRBV13
CDR3aa: CASSLNRDSGYGYTF
CDR3nt: TGTGCCAGCAGCCTCAACAGGGACTCGGGGTATGGCTACACCTTC

abundance: NA
d_gene: TRBD1
j_gene: TRBJ1-1
v_gene: TRBV7-9
CDR3aa: CASSPPGQGNTEAFF
CDR3nt: TGTGCCAGCAGCCCTCCGGGACAGGGGAACACTGAAGCTTTCTTT

abundance: NA
d_gene: TRBD2
j_gene: TRBJ2-3
v_gene: TRBV10-3
CDR3aa: CAIRDSGTSGPTDTQYF
CDR3nt: TGTGCCATCAGAGATTCCGGGACTAGCGGTCCCACAGATACGCAGTATTTT

abundance: few
d_gene: TRBD1
j_gene: TRBJ1-2
v_gene: TRBV28
CDR3aa: CASSSVQGQGSGYTF
CDR3nt: TGTGCCAGCAGTTCTGTACAGGGACAGGGTTCTGGCTACACCTTC

abundance: once
d_gene: TRBD2
j_gene: TRBJ2-3
v_gene: TRBV5-1
CDR3aa: CASSLEGLAGSHRYAYF
CDR3nt: TGCGCCAGCAGCTTGGAGGGACTAGCGGGGTCGCACAGATACGCGTATTTT

abundance: NA
d_gene: NA
j_gene: TRBJ2-1
v_gene: TRBV10-3
CDR3aa: CAIRSLNERFF
CDR3nt: TGTGCCATCAGGTCCCTGAATGAGCGGTTCTTC

abundance: NA
d_gene: TRBD2
j_gene: TRBJ2-1
v_gene: TRBV20-1
CDR3aa: CSAKNSLAGVGGEQFF
CDR3nt: TGCAGTGCTAAAAATTCGCTAGCGGGAGTCGGGGGTGAGCAGTTCTTC

abundance: NA
d_gene: NA
j_gene: TRBJ1-5
v_gene: TRBV29-1
CDR3aa: CSVAPGGNQPQHF
CDR3nt: TGCAGCGTCGCGCCAGGAGGTAATCAGCCCCAGCATTTT

abundance: NA
d_gene: NA
j_gene: TRBJ2-7
v_gene: TRBV20-1
CDR3aa: CSARDVRYEQYF
CDR3nt: TGCAGTGCTAGAGATGTTCGCTACGAGCAGTACTTC

abundance: NA
d_gene: TRBD1
j_gene: TRBJ2-1
v_gene: TRBV6-6
CDR3aa: CASSPTAGGLTYNEQFF
CDR3nt: TGTGCCAGCAGCCCCACCGCAGGGGGCCTCACCTACAATGAGCAGTTCTTC

abundance: NA
d_gene: NA
j_gene: TRBJ2-7
v_gene: TRBV29-1
CDR3aa: CSVEGGADEQYF
CDR3nt: TGCAGCGTTGAGGGGGGGGCGGACGAGCAGTACTTC